The next 25 T cell receptor beta chains were all read from a single sample in a study of a mutant IDH1 vaccine in newly diagnosed glioma. Produced via immunoSEQ multiplex PCR; TCRdb's table is partial and in-frame only. This table holds over 50,000 clones, about 80% found once. The time point is: week 47, end of study. With topical imiquimod, each dose of the vaccine consisted of 300 ug of mutant IDH1 20-mer peptide. Their recognized antigens are unknown. Sample: PBMCs, taken from a glioma patient whose treatment included an IDH1 peptide vaccine. All receptors derive from a woman between 40 and 55 years old with glioma. Some clones in this sample may be carry-over from other donors' samples.

This clone was observed a few times. V gene TRBV29-1 combines with J gene TRBJ2-2, with D tentatively TRBD1 or TRBD2 (6 bases each). Trimming cost V 7 bases and J 7 bases, with 16 bases left between them. CDR3 length: 13 residues. Germline V gene lookup returns CDR1 SQVTM and CDR2 ANQGSEA. CDR3 nucleotides: TGCAGCGCCGGGGGCGGGACTCACGGGGAGCTGTTTTTT. Translation: CSAGGGTHGELFF.

The table lists this clone with a few counts. The chain joins TRBV5-5 to TRBJ2-7, with D possibly being TRBD2 (5 bases). In germline, CDR1 is SGHKS, CDR2 YYEKEE (reference sequence). The CDR3 is made up of 13 amino acids. V was shortened by 3 bases and J by 3 bases, with 10 bases between the two germline ends. The CDR3 bases are TGTGCCAGCAGCTCCTTTACTAGCTACGAGCAGTACTTC. It is translated as CASSSFTSYEQYF.

The genes are TRBV9 and TRBJ2-5, with 16 bases fitting TRBD2. CDR1 and CDR2 from the germline V gene are SGDLS and YYNGEE. This CDR3 is 17 amino acids long. Losses at the gene ends were 3 bases for V and 4 bases for J; bases not matched to a gene: 6. CDR3 amino acids: CASSDGTSGGASETQYF. The CDR3 DNA sequence: TGTGCCAGCAGCGACGGGACTAGCGGGGGGGCCTCAGAGACCCAGTACTTC.

CDR3 nucleotide sequence: TGTGCCAGCAGCTCCGGGAATTTAGGGACCGGGGAGCTGTTTTTT. It codes for CASSSGNLGTGELFF. J is TRBJ2-2 and V is TRBV7-9, with a weak D call TRBD2 (5 bases). CDR3 length: 15 residues. The germline V gene has CDR1 SEHNR and CDR2 FQNEAQ (reference sequence). V lost 4 bases and J 5 bases, leaving 14 bases between the germline ends.

The chain employs TRBV18 and TRBJ1-1; D gene uncertain. CDR1 is KGHSH and CDR2 is LQKENI in the germline V gene. V lost 2 bases to trimming and J lost 7 bases, with 11 bases between them. The CDR3 is made up of 13 amino acids. The CDR3 loop is CASSPGLRGEAFF. The CDR3 nucleotides are TGTGCCAGCTCACCAGGTCTCCGGGGTGAAGCTTTCTTT.

The V and J genes are TRBV30 and TRBJ1-6, with D possibly being TRBD1 (5 bases). The germline V and J ends were trimmed by 3 bases and 15 bases, with 24 bases remaining between them. The CDR3 runs 15 residues. Germline CDR1 and CDR2: GTSNPN and SVGIG (reference sequence). The CDR3 region is CAWRGGSGGPRNLHF. For the CDR3, the DNA is TGTGCCTGGAGGGGGGGGAGCGGTGGTCCAAGGAACCTCCACTTT.

The CDR3: CAWAPTGFPSYEQYF. The CDR3 DNA sequence: TGTGCCTGGGCACCGACAGGGTTCCCATCCTACGAGCAGTACTTC. The chain joins TRBV30 to TRBJ2-7, with TRBD1 identical over 7 bases. Germline assignment: CDR1 GTSNPN and CDR2 SVGIG (reference sequence). V trimming: 5 bases; J trimming: 1 base; junction bases outside the gene matches: 11. This CDR3 is 15 amino acids long.

The V and J genes are TRBV15 and TRBJ1-5; D is uncertain. This CDR3 comprises 12 residues. Germline values: CDR1 LNHNV, CDR2 YYDKDF (reference sequence). Deletions cut 5 bases from V and 7 bases from J, with 9 bases between. The chain's CDR3 is CATSPADQPQHF. In nucleotides, the CDR3 is TGTGCCACCAGCCCCGCAGACCAGCCCCAGCATTTT.

The chain uses TRBV5-6 and TRBJ1-2; 7 positions agree with TRBD1. The length of the CDR3 is 16 residues. The ends lost 0 bases at V and 6 bases at J; junction bases unmatched: 11. Germline V gene sequence: CDR1 SGHDT, CDR2 YYEEEE. CDR3 coding DNA: TGTGCCAGCAGCTTGGCCTCGGGTAGGGGGCTCGATGGCTACACCTTC. Translated: CASSLASGRGLDGYTF. The whole variable domain, remainder taken from reference TRBV5-6 and TRBJ1-2, is DAGVTQSPTHLIKTRGQQVTLRCSPKSGHDTVSWYQQALGQGPQFIFQYYEEEERQRGNFPDRFSGHQFPNYSSELNVNALLLGDSALYLCASSLASGRGLDGYTFGSGTRLTVV.

The chain joins TRBV5-1 to TRBJ1-5; D remains unclear. V was shortened by 0 bases and J by 0 bases, with 7 bases between the two germline ends. In germline, CDR1 is SGHRS, CDR2 YFSETQ. The CDR3 is made up of 15 amino acids. Here the CDR3 reads CASSLGSTSNQPQHF. The CDR3 bases are TGCGCCAGCAGCTTGGGGAGTACTAGCAATCAGCCCCAGCATTTT.

As for this clone: Germline and junction disagree at one end, which may indicate a read error. V and J are TRBV5-8 and TRBJ1-1; possibly TRBD1 for D (6 bases). The CDR3 length is 14 residues. CDR1 SGHTS and CDR2 YDEGEE come from the germline V gene. DNA of the CDR3: TGTGCCAGCAGCCCCTTGGGGGCGGGCGCTGAAGCTTTCTTC. It yields the protein CASSPLGAGAEAFF.

The chain uses TRBV29-1 and TRBJ1-2; D ambiguous. The V gene's germline CDR1 is SQVTM and CDR2 ANQGSEA. V lost 2 bases to trimming and J lost 6 bases, with 10 bases between them. This CDR3 has 12 residues. The CDR3 DNA reads as TGCAGCGTTGAAACGGCCCGCGATGGCTACACCTTC. Protein sequence: CSVETARDGYTF.

This clone is a singleton in its sample. This chain connects TRBV7-9 to TRBJ2-5; 8 nucleotides agree with TRBD1. The end of the DNA is better explained by TRBJ2-7, so the J call may be wrong. This CDR3 comprises 15 residues. In germline, CDR1 is SEHNR, CDR2 FQNEAQ (reference sequence). The CDR3 loop is CASSPPDRGGYEQYF. CDR3 nucleotide sequence: TGTGCCAGCAGTCCACCCGACAGGGGCGGCTACGAGCAGTACTTC.

This rearrangement joins TRBV7-9 to TRBJ1-5; D unresolved. Germline V CDR1 and CDR2: SEHNR, FQNEAQ (reference sequence). Trimming cost V 4 bases and J 4 bases, with 14 bases left between them. The CDR3 runs to 15 residues. CDR3 DNA sequence: TGTGCCAGCAGCTCATCCTCCCCGGGGAATCAGCCCCAGCATTTT. Its protein product is CASSSSSPGNQPQHF. The full variable domain, with the rest looked up from reference TRBV7-9 and TRBJ1-5, is DTGVSQNPRHKITKRGQNVTFRCDPISEHNRLYWYRQTLGQGPEFLTYFQNEAQLEKSRLLSDRFSAERPKGSFSTLEIQRTEQGDSAMYLCASSSSSPGNQPQHFGDGTRLSIL.

The chain joins TRBV10-3 to TRBJ1-5; D ambiguous. V lost 4 bases, J lost 4 bases, and 8 bases lay in between. Germline loops: CDR1 ENHRY, CDR2 SYGVKD. The CDR3 runs 13 residues. The DNA of the CDR3 is TGTGCCATCAGTGTCTCAGAGAATCAGCCCCAGCATTTT. It yields the protein CAISVSENQPQHF.

The chain has TRBV7-2 and TRBJ2-5; D possibly corresponds to TRBD1 (6 bases). Trimming removed 0 bases from V and 1 base from J, with 12 bases in between. The CDR3 length is 16 residues. Germline V gives CDR1 SGHTA, CDR2 FQGNSA. The CDR3 DNA sequence: TGTGCCAGCAGCTTAGCAGGCAGGGGAACCCAAGAGACCCAGTACTTC. It is translated as CASSLAGRGTQETQYF.

The chain recombines TRBV27 with TRBJ2-7; D possibly corresponds to TRBD1 (6 bases). Trimming pared 2 bases from V and 0 bases from J, leaving 8 bases between. The germline V gene encodes CDR1 MNHEY and CDR2 SMNVEV (reference sequence). CDR3 length: 14 residues. The CDR3, as DNA: TGTGCCAGCAGTTTAGTGGGGGCCTCCTACGAGCAGTACTTC. Protein: CASSLVGASYEQYF.

The chain uses TRBV10-3 and TRBJ2-7, with TRBD1 matching over 11 bases. With V trimmed by 7 bases and J by 3 bases, 8 bases remained unmatched. The length of the CDR3 is 15 residues. Germline V lookup: CDR1 ENHRY, CDR2 SYGVKD. CDR3 in DNA: TGTGCCATCACCCCGGGACAGGGGGGGTACTACGAGCAGTACTTC. Its translation is CAITPGQGGYYEQYF.

The CDR3 loop is CASSLKGVFGYTF. The CDR3 DNA follows: TGCGCCAGCAGCTTGAAGGGAGTCTTTGGCTACACCTTC. The V gene is TRBV5-1, the J gene TRBJ1-2; no clear D. CDR1 and CDR2 (germline): SGHRS, YFSETQ. The V and J ends lost 1 base and 7 bases respectively, with 11 bases between them. The CDR3 spans 13 residues.

The CDR3 protein is CASSLDPQGMDNEQYF. The CDR3 region has the DNA TGCGCCAGCAGCTTGGACCCACAGGGGATGGACAACGAGCAGTACTTC. The chain uses TRBV5-1 and TRBJ2-7; 7 bases line up with TRBD1. The V and J ends lost 0 bases and 5 bases, in that order; junction bases with no gene match: 11. The V gene's germline CDR1 is SGHRS and CDR2 YFSETQ. CDR3 length: 16 amino acids.

This clone was seen more than once but under ten times. The chain uses TRBV7-2 and TRBJ1-1, with D tentatively TRBD1 (5 bases). Per the germline V gene, CDR1 is SGHTA and CDR2 is FQGNSA. The CDR3 spans 13 residues. V was shortened by 3 bases and J by 5 bases, with 10 bases between the two germline ends. As DNA, the CDR3 is TGTGCCAGCAGCTTTTCGGGGGATACTGAAGCTTTCTTT. It is translated as CASSFSGDTEAFF.

This chain uses TRBV7-2 with TRBJ2-1; D call uncertain. V was clipped by 5 bases and J by 2 bases, with 1 base between them. CDR1 and CDR2 from the germline V gene are SGHTA and FQGNSA. The length of the CDR3 is 11 residues. CDR3 protein: CASSPYNEQFF. The CDR3 DNA reads as TGTGCCAGCAGCCCCTACAATGAGCAGTTCTTC.

The V gene is TRBV11-2, the J gene TRBJ1-1; 8 nucleotides line up with TRBD1. Germline V gene sequence: CDR1 SGHAT, CDR2 FQNNGV. V was pared by 3 bases and J by 4 bases, with 1 base of the junction left unmatched. CDR3 size: 13 residues. The CDR3 spells CASSFQGATEAFF. The CDR3 DNA reads as TGTGCCAGCAGCTTTCAGGGGGCCACTGAAGCTTTCTTT.

V usage is TRBV7-6 and J usage is TRBJ1-1, with D unclear. The CDR3 sequence is 15 residues long. The germline V gene has CDR1 SGHVS and CDR2 FNYEAQ. The V end was cut by 5 bases, the J end by 6 bases, with 19 bases between. CDR3 sequence (DNA): TGTGCCAGCAGCAATACGGGCCGCGGGATACCTGAAGCTTTCTTT. The encoded protein is CASSNTGRGIPEAFF.

This clone was seen a handful of times. V and J are TRBV2 and TRBJ2-5; either TRBD1 or TRBD2 may supply D (5 bases each). CDR3 length: 11 residues. Germline V lookup: CDR1 SNHLY, CDR2 FYNNEI. The ends were cut back, 8 bases at V and 5 bases at J, with 9 bases in the middle. CDR3 region: CASGGKETQYF. The CDR3 DNA is TGTGCCAGCGGGGGTAAGGAGACCCAGTACTTC.